This paragraph reports one TCR beta chain. Its antigen is unidentified. The data were obtained in a study of cytomegalovirus exposure and HLA in healthy donors. Study results and limitations: Reports state that TCR beta sequences accurately predicted most subjects' HLA-A and HLA-B alleles.

In the PCR, 60 Vbeta and 13 Jbeta primers were used. Sequenced by immunoSEQ multiplex PCR; TCRdb stores in-frame clones only, minus some. This table holds approximately 140,000 clones, about 83% found once. The clonotype comes from a girl aged 2 to 9 in good health and CMV-seronegative. The source material was PBMCs.

The CDR3 loop reads CASSIGAGKAETQYF. The CDR3, as DNA: TGTGCCAGTAGTATTGGAGCGGGTAAAGCGGAGACCCAGTACTTC. The gene calls are TRBV19 and TRBJ2-5; a weak D match, TRBD2 (6 bases). CDR3 length: 15 amino acids. Germline CDR1 is LNHDA and CDR2 is SQIVND (reference sequence). V lost 3 bases, J lost 5 bases, and 16 bases lay in between.